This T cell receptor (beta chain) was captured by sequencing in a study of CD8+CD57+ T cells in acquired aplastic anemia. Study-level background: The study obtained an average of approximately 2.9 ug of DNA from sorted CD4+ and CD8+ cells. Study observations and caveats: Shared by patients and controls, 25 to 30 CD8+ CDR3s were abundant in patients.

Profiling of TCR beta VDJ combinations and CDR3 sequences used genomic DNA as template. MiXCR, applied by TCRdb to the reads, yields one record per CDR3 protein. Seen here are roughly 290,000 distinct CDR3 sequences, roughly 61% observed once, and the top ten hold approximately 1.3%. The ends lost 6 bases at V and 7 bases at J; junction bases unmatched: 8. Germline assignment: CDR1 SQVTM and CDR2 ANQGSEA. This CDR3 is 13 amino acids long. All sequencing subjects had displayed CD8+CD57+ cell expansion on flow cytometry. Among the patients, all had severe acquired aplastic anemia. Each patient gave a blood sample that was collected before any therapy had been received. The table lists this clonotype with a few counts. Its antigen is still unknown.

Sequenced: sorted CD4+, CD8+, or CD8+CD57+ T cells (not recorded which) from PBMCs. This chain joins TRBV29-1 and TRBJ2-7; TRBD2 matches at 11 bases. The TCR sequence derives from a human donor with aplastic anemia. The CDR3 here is CSVDGTSGVEQYF. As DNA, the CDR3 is TGCAGCGTAGACGGGACTAGCGGTGTGGAGCAGTACTTC.